The rows below give T cell receptor beta chains drawn from one sample of a study of blood T cell repertoires in COVID-19. Produced via immunoSEQ multiplex PCR; TCRdb's table is partial and in-frame only. This table holds roughly 250,000 clones, approximately 85% found once. Sequenced: PBMCs or T cells enriched from blood (not recorded which). The receptors here all came from a woman under 40 who had recovered from COVID-19. CDR3s include the opening cysteine and the closing phenylalanine or tryptophan. The D gene is left open where the match is weak. Size is omitted from some rows. Given values are once, few, many or a class for expanded clones.

clone_size j_call v_call d_call cdr3_aa cdr3_nt
. TRBJ2-1 TRBV6-5 TRBD2 CASRTGRGEQFF TGTGCCAGCCGTACGGGGAGGGGTGAGCAGTTCTTC
. TRBJ1-3 TRBV30 . CAGETGPTGNTIYF TGTGCCGGAGAAACAGGACCCACTGGAAACACCATATATTTT
. TRBJ2-7 TRBV11-2 . CASSLVSIEAGISYEQYF TGTGCCAGCAGCTTAGTGTCTATCGAGGCAGGGATCTCCTACGAGCAGTACTTC
. TRBJ1-4 TRBV5-4 . CASSLDNGELFF TGTGCCAGCAGCTTGGATAACGGGGAACTGTTTTTT
. TRBJ2-5 TRBV5-1 TRBD2 CASSLTSGYQETQYF TGCGCCAGCAGCTTGACTAGCGGGTACCAAGAGACCCAGTACTTC
. TRBJ1-5 TRBV28 . CASGRNNQPQHF TGTGCCAGCGGGAGAAACAATCAGCCCCAGCATTTT
. TRBJ1-4 TRBV29-1 TRBD1 CSVEEGIGTGVSLSEKLFF TGCAGCGTTGAAGAGGGAATCGGGACAGGGGTCTCCTTGAGTGAAAAACTGTTTTTT
. TRBJ1-2 TRBV30 . CAWRGETVNYGYTF TGTGCCTGGAGGGGCGAAACGGTAAACTATGGCTACACCTTC
. TRBJ1-1 TRBV28 . CASSQGQNTEAFF TGTGCCAGCAGCCAGGGACAGAACACTGAAGCTTTCTTT
few TRBJ1-1 TRBV6-5 TRBD1 CASSYSVSRGREAFF TGTGCCAGCAGTTACTCGGTGTCCAGGGGGAGAGAAGCTTTCTTT
. TRBJ2-1 TRBV28 TRBD2 CASRDIAGNEQFF TGTGCCAGCAGGGACATAGCGGGCAATGAGCAGTTCTTC
. TRBJ1-5 TRBV10-3 . CAISESGRAGVRQPQHF TGTGCCATCAGTGAGTCTGGTCGGGCAGGGGTCCGTCAGCCCCAGCATTTT
. TRBJ2-3 TRBV3-1/TRBV3-2 TRBD2 CASSQATSGEGGTDTQYF TGTGCCAGCAGCCAAGCGACTAGCGGGGAAGGTGGCACAGATACGCAGTATTTT
. TRBJ1-1 TRBV28 TRBD1 CASSLRQGEAFF TGTGCCAGCAGTTTAAGACAGGGAGAGGCTTTCTTT
few TRBJ2-1 TRBV7-6 . CASSSALREQFF TGTGCCAGCAGCTCGGCCCTGAGGGAGCAGTTCTTC
. TRBJ2-3 TRBV2 TRBD1 CASSALVDRGGDTQYF TGTGCCAGCAGTGCCTTGGTGGACAGGGGAGGAGATACGCAGTATTTT
. TRBJ1-3 TRBV2 . CASKRGGLSGNTIYF TGTGCCAGCAAAAGGGGGGGCCTCTCTGGAAACACCATATATTTT
. TRBJ2-3 TRBV11-3 . CASSPNQDTQYF TGTGCCAGCAGCCCAAATCAAGATACGCAGTATTTT
. TRBJ2-1 TRBV6-2/TRBV6-3 TRBD2 CASSYSQRGPGIYEQFF TGTGCCAGCAGTTACTCGCAGCGGGGCCCCGGAATCTATGAGCAGTTCTTC
once TRBJ1-2 TRBV3-1/TRBV3-2 . CASSQSGRAPLYYGYTF TGTGCCAGCAGCCAATCGGGCAGGGCGCCTTTATACTATGGCTACACCTTC
. TRBJ2-2 TRBV18 . CASSPAGDTGELFF TGTGCCAGCTCACCGGCAGGGGACACCGGGGAGCTGTTTTTT
. TRBJ2-5 TRBV5-1 TRBD2 CASSLASGGQETQYF TGCGCCAGCAGCTTGGCCAGCGGGGGCCAAGAGACCCAGTACTTC
. TRBJ2-3 TRBV7-9 . CASSLAGPTDTQYF TGTGCCAGCAGCTTAGCGGGGCCCACAGATACGCAGTATTTT
. TRBJ1-2 TRBV28 . CASSLPANYGYTF TGTGCCAGCAGTTTACCAGCTAACTATGGCTACACCTTC
. TRBJ2-3 TRBV11-2 . CASSLKARSTDTQYF TGTGCCAGCAGCTTAAAGGCTAGGAGCACAGATACGCAGTATTTT
. TRBJ2-3 TRBV28 . CASSHGFASASTDTQYF TGTGCCAGCAGCCACGGGTTCGCTAGTGCTAGCACAGATACGCAGTATTTT
. TRBJ2-7 TRBV23-1 TRBD2 CASSPSGTSYEQYF TGCGCCAGCAGTCCTAGCGGGACTTCCTACGAGCAGTACTTC
. TRBJ1-3 TRBV11-2 . CASSTTVTGNTIYF TGTGCCAGCAGCACAACAGTTACTGGAAACACCATATATTTT
. TRBJ2-2 TRBV9 . CATTTPNTGELFF TGTGCCACAACGACACCTAACACCGGGGAGCTGTTTTTT
. TRBJ2-2 TRBV18 . CASSPRRETGTGELFF TGTGCCAGCTCACCTAGGAGAGAAACGGGGACCGGGGAGCTGTTTTTT
. TRBJ1-6 TRBV5-1 TRBD1 CASSLGTGGGSPLHF TGCGCCAGCAGCTTGGGCACAGGGGGTGGTTCACCCCTCCACTTT